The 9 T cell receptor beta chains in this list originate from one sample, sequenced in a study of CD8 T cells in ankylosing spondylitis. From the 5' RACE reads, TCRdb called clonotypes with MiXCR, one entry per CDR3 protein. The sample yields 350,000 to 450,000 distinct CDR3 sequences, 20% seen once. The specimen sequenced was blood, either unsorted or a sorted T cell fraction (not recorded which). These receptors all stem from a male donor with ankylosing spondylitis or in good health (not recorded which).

The CDR3 loop is CASSQLHIYEQYF. The CDR3 DNA sequence: TGTGCCAGCAGCCAACTACATATCTACGAGCAGTACTTC. The J gene is TRBJ2-7, the V gene TRBV14, with unresolved D. This CDR3 contains 13 residues. The V gene lost 2 bases and the J gene lost 3 bases, with 8 bases spanning the gap. Germline V gives CDR1 SGHDN, CDR2 FVKESK.

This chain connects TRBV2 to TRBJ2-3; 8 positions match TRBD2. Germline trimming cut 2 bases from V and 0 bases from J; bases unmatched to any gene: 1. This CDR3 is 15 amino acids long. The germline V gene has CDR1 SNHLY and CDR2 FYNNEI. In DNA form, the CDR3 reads TGTGCCAGCAGTGAAAAGCGGGGGAGCACAGATACGCAGTATTTT. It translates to CASSEKRGSTDTQYF.

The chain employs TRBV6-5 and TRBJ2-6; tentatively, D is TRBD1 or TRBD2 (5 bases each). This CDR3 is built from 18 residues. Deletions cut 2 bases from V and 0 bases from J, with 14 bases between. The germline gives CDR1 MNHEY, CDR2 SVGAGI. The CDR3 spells CASSYQPGATSGANVLTF. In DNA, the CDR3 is TGTGCCAGCAGTTACCAACCCGGGGCAACCTCTGGGGCCAACGTCCTGACTTTC.

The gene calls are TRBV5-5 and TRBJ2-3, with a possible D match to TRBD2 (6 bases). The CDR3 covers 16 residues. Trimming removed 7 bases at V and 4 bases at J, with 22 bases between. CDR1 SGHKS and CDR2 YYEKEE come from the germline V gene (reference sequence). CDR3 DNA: TGTGCCAGCTCCTCCCGTTGGGGGGTAAGCGCAGATACGCAGTATTTT. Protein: CASSSRWGVSADTQYF.

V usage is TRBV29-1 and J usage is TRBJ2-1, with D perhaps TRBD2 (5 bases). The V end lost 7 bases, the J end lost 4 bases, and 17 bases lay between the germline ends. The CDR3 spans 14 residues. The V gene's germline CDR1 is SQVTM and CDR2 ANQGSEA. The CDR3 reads CSAEGREGYNEQFF. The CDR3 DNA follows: TGCAGCGCCGAGGGCCGTGAGGGATACAATGAGCAGTTCTTC.

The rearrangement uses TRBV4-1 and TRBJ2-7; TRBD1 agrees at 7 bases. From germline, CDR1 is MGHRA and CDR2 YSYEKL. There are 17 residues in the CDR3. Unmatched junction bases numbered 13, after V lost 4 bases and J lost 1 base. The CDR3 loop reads CASSPLKTGRISYEQYF. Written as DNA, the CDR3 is TGCGCCAGCAGCCCACTAAAGACAGGGCGAATTTCCTACGAGCAGTACTTC.

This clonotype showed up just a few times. CDR3 residues: CASSPADTGELFF. The CDR3 DNA follows: TGTGCCAGCAGTCCAGCGGACACCGGGGAGCTGTTTTTT. The chain links TRBV28 to TRBJ2-2; TRBD2 might be the D (5 bases). The CDR3 length is 13 residues. Trimming pared 5 bases from V and 3 bases from J, leaving 7 bases between. Per the germline V gene, CDR1 is MDHEN and CDR2 is SYDVKM.

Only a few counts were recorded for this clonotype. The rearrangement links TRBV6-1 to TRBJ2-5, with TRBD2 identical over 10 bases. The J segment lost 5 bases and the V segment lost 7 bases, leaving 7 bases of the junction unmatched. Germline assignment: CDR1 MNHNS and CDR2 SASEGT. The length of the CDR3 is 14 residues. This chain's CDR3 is CASIMVAGGETQYF. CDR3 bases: TGTGCCAGCATCATGGTAGCGGGGGGTGAGACCCAGTACTTC.

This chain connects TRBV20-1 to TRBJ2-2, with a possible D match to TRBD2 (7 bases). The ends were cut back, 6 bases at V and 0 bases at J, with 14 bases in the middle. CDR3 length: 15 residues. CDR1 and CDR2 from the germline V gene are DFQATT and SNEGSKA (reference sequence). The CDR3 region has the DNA TGCAGTGCCACAGCGGGACACCCGAACACCGGGGAGCTGTTTTTT. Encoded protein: CSATAGHPNTGELFF.